The 2 T cell receptor beta chains below were found in one sample sequenced in a study of T cells after yellow fever vaccination. MiXCR was run by TCRdb on the 5' RACE reads, yielding one entry per CDR3 protein. The sample consists of 500,000 to 650,000 distinct CDR3 sequences, 9% to 15% of them appearing once. The sequencing here drew on PBMCs, taken on the day of the yellow fever booster vaccination. Receptors originate from a young man who received the YFV17D yellow fever vaccine.

The chain uses TRBV7-9 and TRBJ1-1, with D possibly TRBD1 on 5 matching bases. Germline CDR1 reads SEHNR; CDR2 reads FQNEAQ (reference sequence). There are 16 residues in the CDR3. Trimming took 5 bases from V and 3 from J, leaving 19 bases between them. The DNA of the CDR3 is TGTGCCAGCAGCAACGCAGGCGCCCGGGGGTACACTGAAGCTTTCTTT. It specifies CASSNAGARGYTEAFF.

The rearrangement joins TRBV6-2 or TRBV6-3 to TRBJ2-2; D call uncertain. Germline CDR1 reads MNHEY; CDR2 reads SVGEGT. The CDR3 is made up of 15 amino acids. V was cut by 7 bases and J by 0 bases, with 12 bases left in between. CDR3 residues: CASNDFTSNTGELFF. Here the CDR3 DNA reads TGTGCCAGCAACGACTTCACATCGAACACCGGGGAGCTGTTTTTT.